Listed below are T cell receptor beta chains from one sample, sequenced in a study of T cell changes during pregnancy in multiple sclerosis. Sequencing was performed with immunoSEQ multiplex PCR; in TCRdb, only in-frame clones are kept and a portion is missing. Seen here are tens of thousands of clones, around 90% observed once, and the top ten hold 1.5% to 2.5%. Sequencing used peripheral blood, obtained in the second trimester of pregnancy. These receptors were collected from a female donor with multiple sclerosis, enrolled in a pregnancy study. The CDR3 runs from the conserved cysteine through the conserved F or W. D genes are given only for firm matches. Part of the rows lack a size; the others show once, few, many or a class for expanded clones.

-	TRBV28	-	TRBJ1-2	CASSLFRENYGYTF	TGTGCCAGCAGTTTATTCAGGGAAAACTATGGCTACACCTTC
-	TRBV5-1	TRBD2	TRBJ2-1	CASSPGTSGWNEQFF	TGCGCCAGCAGCCCCGGGACTAGCGGTTGGAATGAGCAGTTCTTC
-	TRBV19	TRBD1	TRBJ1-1	CASSATGGTEAFF	TGTGCCAGTAGTGCGACAGGGGGAACTGAAGCTTTCTTT
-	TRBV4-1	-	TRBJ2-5	CASSQDRSLGETQYF	TGCGCCAGCAGCCAAGATCGTTCGCTAGGAGAGACCCAGTACTTC
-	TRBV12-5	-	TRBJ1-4	CASGSTLPRNEKLFF	TGTGCTAGTGGTTCAACCCTCCCCAGGAATGAAAAACTGTTTTTT
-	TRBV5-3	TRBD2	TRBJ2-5	CARIGLAEAQETQYF	TGTGCCAGAATAGGACTAGCGGAAGCACAAGAGACCCAGTACTTC
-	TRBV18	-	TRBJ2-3	CASSPIRDSQVTDTQYF	TGTGCCAGCTCCCCGATTCGGGACTCCCAAGTCACAGATACGCAGTATTTT
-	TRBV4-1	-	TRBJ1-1	CASRPGSGNTEAFF	TGCGCCAGCCGACCAGGTAGCGGGAACACTGAAGCTTTCTTT
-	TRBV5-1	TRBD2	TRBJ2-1	CASSLGAGGPYEQFF	TGCGCCAGCAGCTTGGGGGCGGGGGGGCCCTATGAGCAGTTCTTC
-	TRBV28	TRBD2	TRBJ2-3	CASSLGLAGALDTQYF	TGTGCCAGCAGCCTTGGACTAGCGGGGGCCTTAGATACGCAGTATTTT
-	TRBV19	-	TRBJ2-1	CASMPSSGTYSEQFF	TGTGCCAGTATGCCCTCCTCTGGGACTTACAGTGAGCAGTTCTTC
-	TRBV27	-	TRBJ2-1	CASRRRGFF	TGTGCCAGCAGAAGACGGGGGTTCTTC
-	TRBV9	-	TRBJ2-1	CASSVEVGQYLYNEQFF	TGTGCCAGCAGCGTAGAAGTTGGGCAGTATTTATACAATGAGCAGTTCTTC
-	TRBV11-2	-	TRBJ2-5	CASSLAVNGVETQYF	TGTGCCAGCAGCTTAGCCGTAAACGGGGTAGAGACCCAGTACTTC
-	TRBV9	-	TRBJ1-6	CASSVSGDYNSPLHF	TGTGCCAGCAGCGTGTCAGGGGACTATAATTCACCCCTCCACTTT
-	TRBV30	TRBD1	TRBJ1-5	CAWSTGGRGQPQHF	TGTGCCTGGAGTACAGGGGGCCGAGGACAGCCCCAGCATTTT
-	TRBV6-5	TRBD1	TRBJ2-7	CASSATRTGNHEQYF	TGTGCCAGCAGTGCTACCAGGACAGGCAACCACGAGCAGTACTTC
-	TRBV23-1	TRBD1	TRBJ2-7	CASSQSRTGFYEQYF	TGCGCCAGCAGTCAATCCCGGACAGGGTTCTACGAGCAGTACTTC
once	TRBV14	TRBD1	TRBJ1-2	CASSRRDRALYGYTF	TGTGCCAGCAGCCGACGGGACAGGGCCCTCTATGGCTACACCTTC
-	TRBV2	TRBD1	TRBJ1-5	CASSRQGSQPQHF	TGTGCCAGCAGTAGACAGGGGAGTCAGCCCCAGCATTTT
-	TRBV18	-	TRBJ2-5	CASSQTRSGETQYF	TGTGCCAGCTCACAAACTAGGTCTGGGGAGACCCAGTACTTC
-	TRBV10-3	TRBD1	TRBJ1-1	CAISLDRDNTEAFF	TGTGCCATCAGCTTGGACAGGGATAACACTGAAGCTTTCTTT
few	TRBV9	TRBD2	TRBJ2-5	CASSVGEGPQETQYF	TGTGCCAGCAGCGTAGGGGAGGGACCCCAAGAGACCCAGTACTTC
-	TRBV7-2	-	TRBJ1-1	CASSLRTGDTEAFF	TGTGCCAGCAGCTTAAGAACCGGGGACACTGAAGCTTTCTTT
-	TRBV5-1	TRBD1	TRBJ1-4	CASSLGQTQEKLFF	TGCGCCAGCAGCCTGGGACAGACCCAAGAAAAACTGTTTTTT
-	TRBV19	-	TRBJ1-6	CASSILGALPSPLHF	TGTGCCAGTAGTATCTTGGGAGCCCTACCTTCACCCCTCCACTTT
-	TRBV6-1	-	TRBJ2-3	CASSPTDTDTQYF	TGTGCCAGCAGTCCGACAGACACAGATACGCAGTATTTT
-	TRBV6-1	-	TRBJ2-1	CASSEGTTQWSNEQFF	TGTGCCAGCAGTGAAGGGACTACGCAGTGGTCCAATGAGCAGTTCTTC
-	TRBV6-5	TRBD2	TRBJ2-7	CASGAGLLYEQYF	TGTGCCAGCGGAGCGGGACTTCTGTACGAGCAGTACTTC
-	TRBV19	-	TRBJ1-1	CASSMSPGSHLAEAFF	TGTGCCAGTAGTATGAGCCCGGGTTCTCACTTAGCTGAAGCTTTCTTT
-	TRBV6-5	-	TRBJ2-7	CASSSGDRQYF	TGTGCCAGCAGTTCCGGGGATCGGCAGTACTTC
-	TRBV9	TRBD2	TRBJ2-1	CASLADSGLAGGSYNEQFF	TGTGCCAGCTTGGCGGACAGCGGACTAGCGGGAGGCTCCTACAATGAGCAGTTCTTC
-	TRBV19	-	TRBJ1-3	CASSIYFSGNTIYF	TGTGCCAGTAGTATATACTTCTCTGGAAACACCATATATTTT
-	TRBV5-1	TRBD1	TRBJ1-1	CASSLWLSRDRGWGPNTEAFF	TGCGCCAGCAGCTTGTGGCTCTCCCGGGACAGGGGGTGGGGACCGAACACTGAAGCTTTCTTT
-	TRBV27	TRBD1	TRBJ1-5	CASSPGTAANQPQHF	TGTGCCAGCAGCCCGGGGACAGCGGCGAATCAGCCCCAGCATTTT
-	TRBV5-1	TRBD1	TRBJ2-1	CASSFTGTGLGNEQFF	TGCGCCAGCAGCTTCACCGGGACAGGGTTAGGGAATGAGCAGTTCTTC
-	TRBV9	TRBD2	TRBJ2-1	CASSVGAGGRNEQFF	TGTGCCAGCAGCGTAGGTGCGGGGGGGCGGAATGAGCAGTTCTTC
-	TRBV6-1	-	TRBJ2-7	CASMAGTYEQYF	TGTGCCAGCATGGCAGGTACCTACGAGCAGTACTTC
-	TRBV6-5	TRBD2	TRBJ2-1	CASLAGLSYNEQFF	TGTGCCAGCCTAGCGGGGTTATCCTACAATGAGCAGTTCTTC
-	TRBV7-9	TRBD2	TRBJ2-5	CASSLTGLAGGGETQYF	TGTGCCAGCAGCTTAACGGGACTAGCGGGGGGTGGAGAGACCCAGTACTTC
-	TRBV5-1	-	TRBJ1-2	CASSPGGANYGYTF	TGCGCCAGCAGCCCCGGCGGAGCTAACTATGGCTACACCTTC
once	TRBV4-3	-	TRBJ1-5	CASSPRRVHYQPQHF	TGCGCCAGCAGCCCCCGTCGAGTCCATTATCAGCCCCAGCATTTT
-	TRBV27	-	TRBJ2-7	CASSLSTGASYEQYF	TGTGCCAGCAGTTTATCGACGGGAGCGTCCTACGAGCAGTACTTC
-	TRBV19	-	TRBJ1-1	CASSGYGAVVAEAFF	TGTGCCAGTAGCGGGTATGGGGCTGTAGTCGCTGAAGCTTTCTTT
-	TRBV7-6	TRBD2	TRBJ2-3	CASSLGVAGGTSTDTQYF	TGTGCCAGCAGCTTAGGGGTAGCGGGGGGGACTAGCACAGATACGCAGTATTTT
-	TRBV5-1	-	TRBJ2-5	CASRPFEGTQYF	TGCGCCAGCAGACCCTTCGAGGGGACCCAGTACTTC
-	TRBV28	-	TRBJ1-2	CASSLPGAYGYTF	TGTGCCAGCAGTTTGCCTGGGGCCTACGGCTACACCTTC
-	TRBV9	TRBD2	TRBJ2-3	CASSDGLAGDFRTDTQYF	TGTGCCAGCAGTGATGGACTAGCGGGAGATTTCCGAACAGATACGCAGTATTTT
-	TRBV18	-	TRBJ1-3	CASSPPETAFSSGNTIYF	TGTGCCAGCTCACCTCCCGAGACAGCATTCTCCTCTGGAAACACCATATATTTT
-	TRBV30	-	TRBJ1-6	CAWSDRGSPLHF	TGTGCCTGGAGTGACCGAGGTTCACCCCTCCACTTT
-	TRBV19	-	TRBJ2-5	CASSKLGQEGQETQYF	TGTGCCAGTAGTAAACTCGGACAGGAGGGGCAAGAGACCCAGTACTTC
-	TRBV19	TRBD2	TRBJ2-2	CASTQKRGGRANTGELFF	TGTGCCAGTACCCAAAAACGGGGCGGGAGGGCCAACACCGGGGAGCTGTTTTTT
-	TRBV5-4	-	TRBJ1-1	CASSLGNMNTEAFF	TGTGCCAGCAGCTTGGGCAACATGAACACTGAAGCTTTCTTT
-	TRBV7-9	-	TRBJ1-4	CASSLGRGATNEKLFF	TGTGCCAGCAGCTTAGGTAGAGGTGCAACTAATGAAAAACTGTTTTTT